A single T cell receptor beta chain is shown here with its context. Its antigen remains unidentified. Base qualities were left out, and no much larger clone turns up one base away. This sample is drawn from a study of CD8 T cells in ankylosing spondylitis (dated by TCRdb to 2017 to 2019). Regarding the study in general: To find TCR variants linked to disease, the study profiled T cell receptor beta repertoires in ankylosing spondylitis patients and healthy donors. The full study cohort comprised about 23 ankylosing spondylitis patients and 85 to 120 healthy donors. Peripheral blood was sampled, and synovial fluid was additionally collected from ankylosing spondylitis patients. The investigation overall reported the following: The disease-linked clones had a CD8+ phenotype and were found at relatively low frequencies in peripheral blood. Some TCR beta motif variants had previously been reported in synovial fluid and blood of reactive arthritis patients, which suggested common disease-initiation mechanisms. The disease-linked clones were reported as significantly enriched in matched synovial fluid samples from ankylosing spondylitis patients. A TCR beta motif of seven or eight highly homologous amino acid variants appeared characteristic of blood from ankylosing spondylitis patients.

Sequencing was carried out with an Illumina HiSeq 2500. Quantitative 5'-RACE with molecular barcodes was used to prepare TCR beta libraries. The original pipeline was this. To identify disease-linked TCR variants, a new computational method was used, one built on a probabilistic model of VDJ rearrangement. TCRdb handled the public reads itself, with Q25 trimming in fastp and clone calling in MiXCR, and kept productive beta chains. Rows merge per CDR3 protein into single entries with the most common DNA and genes. The V and J calls here are based on TCRdb, not the publication. Across this sample there are some 800,000 distinct CDR3 sequences, with about 11% seen only once. 0.51% of the sample belongs to the ten largest clones. For CDR1 and CDR2, the germline V gene (reference sequence) lists LNHDA and SQIVND. Including cysteine and phenylalanine, the CDR3 has 14 amino acids. Here the CDR3 DNA is all that survives: 42 bases in frame from base 1. For this chain, trimming is 1 base at the V end and 6 bases at the J end, and the number of junction bases without a gene match is 5.

The chain uses TRBV19 and TRBJ1-1; a stretch of 7 junction bases matches TRBD1. Material: blood, either unsorted or a sorted T cell fraction (not recorded which). This TCR came from a male donor with ankylosing spondylitis. The bases read TGTGCCAGTAGTATAGTAGGGGGCGCCGCTGAAGCTTTCTTT. Its amino acids are CASSIVGGAAEAFF.